This T cell receptor (beta chain) was captured in a study of T-cell reconstitution after alpha-beta-depleted transplantation in children (dated by TCRdb to between 2015 and 2016). A note on the overall study: The study quantitatively tracked T-cell immune reconstitution after TCRalphabeta/CD19-depleted allogeneic hematopoietic cell transplantation in children using TCR repertoire profiling.

Libraries were built with PCR. Sequencing was performed on an Illumina HiSeq 2500. Molecular barcoding was employed in the preparation of TCR libraries, with unique molecular identifiers being used to normalize TCRbeta repertoire quantification. TCRdb redid the processing of the public reads, applying fastp at Q25 and MiXCR, and retained in-frame beta chains. CDR3 protein duplicates are merged, each entry listing the most common genes and DNA. The sample table shows about 490,000 distinct CDR3 sequences, and about 11% are seen once. Around 2% of the sample is held by the ten biggest clonotypes. Beyond this particular receptor, the publication reports: In some patients, the high TCRbeta diversity seen at day 60 was put down to recipient T cells and intrathymic progenitors that had survived conditioning. Hyperexpanded clone frequencies declined over subsequent months; after one year, T-cell counts and TCRbeta diversity were mostly attributed to newly produced T cells. Apparently early alphabetaT-cell count recovery about two months after transplant reportedly relied on only several hundred rapidly expanded clones derived from non-depleted graft cells.

The table lists this clonotype with many counts. No antigen is known for it. No much larger clone is present one base from it, and per-base qualities are unavailable. The CDR3 has 14 amino acids, counting the end cysteine and phenylalanine. The entry retains the CDR3 DNA only, 42 bases that are in frame from base 1. Looking up the germline V gene yields CDR1 ENHRY and CDR2 SYGVKD. The junction shows trimming of 6 bases on V and 6 bases on J, and the gene matches do not reach 7 bases of it. This specimen's treatment or condition label, interpreted: allogeneic hematopoietic cell transplantation with graft depleted of TCRalphabeta T cells and CD19 B cells. The transplant recipients were children given TCRalphabeta/CD19-depleted allogeneic hematopoietic cell grafts.

The sequencing here drew on PBMCs, taken before TCRalphabeta/CD19-depleted stem cell transplant. The rearrangement combines TRBV10-3 with TRBJ2-1; 8 middle bases align to TRBD2. The receptor was derived from a child aged 2 to 10 with inherited bone marrow failure, due to receive a stem cell transplant. The CDR3: CAISLAGNPNEQFF. The DNA is TGTGCCATCAGCTTAGCGGGAAATCCCAATGAGCAGTTCTTC.